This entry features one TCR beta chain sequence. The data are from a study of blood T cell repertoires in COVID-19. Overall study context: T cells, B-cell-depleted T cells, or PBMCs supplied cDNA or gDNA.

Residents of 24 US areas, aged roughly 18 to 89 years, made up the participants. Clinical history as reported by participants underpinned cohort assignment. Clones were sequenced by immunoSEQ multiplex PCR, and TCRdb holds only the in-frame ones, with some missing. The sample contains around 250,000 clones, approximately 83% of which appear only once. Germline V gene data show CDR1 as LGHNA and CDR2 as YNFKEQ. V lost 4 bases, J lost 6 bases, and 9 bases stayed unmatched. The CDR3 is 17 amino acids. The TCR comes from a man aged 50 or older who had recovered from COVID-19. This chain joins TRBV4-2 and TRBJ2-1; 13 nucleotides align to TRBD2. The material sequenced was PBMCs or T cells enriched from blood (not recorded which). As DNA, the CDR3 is TGTGCCAGCAGCCGCGAGAGTGGACTAGCGGGAGCCAATGAGCAGTTCTTC. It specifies CASSRESGLAGANEQFF.